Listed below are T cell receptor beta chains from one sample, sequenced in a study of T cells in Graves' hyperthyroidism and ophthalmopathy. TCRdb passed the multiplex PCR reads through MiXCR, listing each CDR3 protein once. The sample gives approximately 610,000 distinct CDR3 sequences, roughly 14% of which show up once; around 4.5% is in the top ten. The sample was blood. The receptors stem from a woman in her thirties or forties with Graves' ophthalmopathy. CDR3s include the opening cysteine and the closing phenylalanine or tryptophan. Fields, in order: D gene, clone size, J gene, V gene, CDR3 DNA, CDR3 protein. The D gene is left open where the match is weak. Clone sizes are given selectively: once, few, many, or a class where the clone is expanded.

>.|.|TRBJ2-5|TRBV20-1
TGCAGTGCTAGACCAGTGGAGACCCAGTACTTC
CSARPVETQYF
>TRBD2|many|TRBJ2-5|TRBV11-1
TGTGCCAGCAGCTCTACTCTAGCGGGAGGTCGGGAGACCCAGTACTTC
CASSSTLAGGRETQYF
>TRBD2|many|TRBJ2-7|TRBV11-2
TGTGCCAGCAGTCACTTTAGCGGGAGGTTCTCCTACGAGCAGTACTTC
CASSHFSGRFSYEQYF
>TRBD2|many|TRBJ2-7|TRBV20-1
TGCAGTGCTATAAAATGGGAGGGGATCGAGCAGTACTTC
CSAIKWEGIEQYF
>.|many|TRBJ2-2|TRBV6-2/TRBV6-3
TGTGCCAGCAGTTACTCGAAGGAGGCAGGGGTGGCCGGGGAGCTGTTTTTT
CASSYSKEAGVAGELFF
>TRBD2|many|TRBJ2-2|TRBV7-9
TGTGCCAACGATGACCGGGACTATAACACCGGGGAGCTGTTTTTT
CANDDRDYNTGELFF
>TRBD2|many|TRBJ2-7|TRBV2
TGTGCCAGCATGGGACTAGCGGCCTACGAGCAGTACTTC
CASMGLAAYEQYF
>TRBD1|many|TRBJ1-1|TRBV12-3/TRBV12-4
TGTGCCAGCAGTCAGGGGGGCACTGAAGCTTTCTTT
CASSQGGTEAFF
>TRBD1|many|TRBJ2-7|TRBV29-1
TGCAGCGTTGGTAGGGACAGGGGCTACGAGCAGTACTTC
CSVGRDRGYEQYF
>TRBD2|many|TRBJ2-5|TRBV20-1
TGCAGTGCTAGAGAACTGGGACTAGCCGAGACCCAGTACTTC
CSARELGLAETQYF
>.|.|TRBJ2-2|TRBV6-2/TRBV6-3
TGTGCCAGCAGTTACTCCGGGCTAGCGAACCATAAGGCCGGGGAGCTGTTTTTT
CASSYSGLANHKAGELFF
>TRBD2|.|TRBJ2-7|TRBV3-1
TGTGCCAGCAGCCAAAGGACTAGCGGGAGCGGCGAGCAGTACTTC
CASSQRTSGSGEQYF
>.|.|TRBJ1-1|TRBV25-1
TGTGCCAGCCTGGACAGCCGCACTGAAGCTTTCTTT
CASLDSRTEAFF
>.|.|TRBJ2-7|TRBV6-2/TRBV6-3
.
CASSDPLGTDYEQYF
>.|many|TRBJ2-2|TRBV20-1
TGCAGTGCTAGAGATTTCGGCGGCACCGGGGAGCTGTTTTTT
CSARDFGGTGELFF
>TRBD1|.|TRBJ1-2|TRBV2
TGTGCCAGCAGCTGGGACAGGGAGAATGGCTACACCTTC
CASSWDRENGYTF
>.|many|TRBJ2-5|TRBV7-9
TGTGCCAGCAGCTTAGACGCCGGGAGATGGGAGACCCAGTACTTC
CASSLDAGRWETQYF
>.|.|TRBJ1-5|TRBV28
TGTGCCAGCAACTCCGGGCAGCGGAATCAGCCCCAGCATTTT
CASNSGQRNQPQHF
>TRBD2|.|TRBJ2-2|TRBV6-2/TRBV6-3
TGTGCCAGCAGTTACCGTCCTAGCGGGAGTGGGGAGCTGTTTTTT
CASSYRPSGSGELFF
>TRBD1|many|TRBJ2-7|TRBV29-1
TGCAGCGTTGAAGAACAGGGGCGTCCCTACGAGCAGTACTTC
CSVEEQGRPYEQYF
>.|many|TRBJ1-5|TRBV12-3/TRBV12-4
TGTGCCAGCAGTTCCGTCGGGGGCGGCGGGAATCAGCCCCAGCATTTT
CASSSVGGGGNQPQHF
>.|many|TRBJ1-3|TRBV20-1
TGCAGTGCTAGAGATCTTAGGCTGGGCTCTGGAAACACCATATATTTT
CSARDLRLGSGNTIYF
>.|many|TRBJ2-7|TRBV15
TGTGCCACCAGCAGAGGACAGCCCTACGAGCAGTACTTC
CATSRGQPYEQYF
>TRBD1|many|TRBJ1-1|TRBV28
TGTGCCGGGGGACAGACGAACACTGAAGCTTTCTTT
CAGGQTNTEAFF
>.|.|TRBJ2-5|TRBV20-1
TGCAGTGAGAGGAGGGCTAGCGCAGAGACCCAGTACTTC
CSERRASAETQYF
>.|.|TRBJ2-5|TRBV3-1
TGTGCCAGCAGCCTGGATACTGTACAAGAGACCCAGTACTTC
CASSLDTVQETQYF
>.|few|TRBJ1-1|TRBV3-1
TGTGCCAGCAGCCAAGCCGGAAAGCACACTGAAGCTTTCTTT
CASSQAGKHTEAFF
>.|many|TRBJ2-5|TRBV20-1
TGCAGTGCTAGCTGGGACCGAGAGACCCAGTACTTC
CSASWDRETQYF
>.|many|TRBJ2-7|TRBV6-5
TGTGCCAGCAGTTCCCTCTCTGTCGAGCAGTACTTC
CASSSLSVEQYF
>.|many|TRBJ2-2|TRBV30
TGTGCCTGGAGTGTAAACGGTGCGAACACCGGGGAGCTGTTTTTT
CAWSVNGANTGELFF
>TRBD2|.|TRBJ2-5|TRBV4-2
TGTGCCAGCAGCTCCAGTAGGGCGGGAGATCTAGAGACCCAGTACTTC
CASSSSRAGDLETQYF
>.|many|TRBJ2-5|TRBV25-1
TGTGCCAGCACCCCCTCGGGGCGATGGGAGACCCAGTACTTC
CASTPSGRWETQYF
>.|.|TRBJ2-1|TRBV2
TGTGCCAGCAGTGAAGTGAGGACTGAGAACTACAATGAGCAGTTCTTC
CASSEVRTENYNEQFF
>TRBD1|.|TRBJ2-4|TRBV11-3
TGTGCCAGCAGCCGACCGGCGGGACAGGGGTTTAACATTCAGTACTTC
CASSRPAGQGFNIQYF
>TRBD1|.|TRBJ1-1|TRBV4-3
TGCGCCAGCAGCGAAGGACAGGTTTGGACTGAAGCTTTCTTT
CASSEGQVWTEAFF
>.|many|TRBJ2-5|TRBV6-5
TGTGCCAGCAGTTACTCACCACAGGGTTGGGATGAGACCCAGTACTTC
CASSYSPQGWDETQYF
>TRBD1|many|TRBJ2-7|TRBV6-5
TGTGCCAGCAGAGTGAGGACAGGGGGCGCGTTTCGGGACGAGCAGTACTTC
CASRVRTGGAFRDEQYF
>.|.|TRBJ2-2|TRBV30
TGTGCCTGGAGTGCACCCCAGATTAGGGAGCTGTTTTTT
CAWSAPQIRELFF
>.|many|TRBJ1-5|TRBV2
TGTGCCAGCAGTGCAGGGGTCAATCAGCCCCAGCATTTT
CASSAGVNQPQHF
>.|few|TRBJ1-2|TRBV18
TGTGCCAGCTCACCCGGCGGGGAGGGCTACACCTTC
CASSPGGEGYTF
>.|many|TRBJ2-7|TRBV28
TGTGCCAGCAGTTCCCAAGACAACTACGAGCAGTACTTC
CASSSQDNYEQYF
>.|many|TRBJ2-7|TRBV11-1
TGTGCCAGCAGCCACTCGACAGGAAACTACGAGCAGTACTTC
CASSHSTGNYEQYF
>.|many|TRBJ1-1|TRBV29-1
TGCAGCGTTGAAAGAGGTGTGAACACTGAAGCTTTCTTT
CSVERGVNTEAFF
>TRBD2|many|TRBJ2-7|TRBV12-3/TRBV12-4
TGTGCCAGCAGCCGACTAGCGGGTCAAGAGCAGTACTTC
CASSRLAGQEQYF
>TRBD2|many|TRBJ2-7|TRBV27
TGTGCCAGCAGTCGCCGGGAGGGCCCCCACGAGCAGTACTTC
CASSRREGPHEQYF
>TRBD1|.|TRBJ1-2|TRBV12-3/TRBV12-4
TGTGCCAGCAGTTTGGCCGGGACAGCGATTAACTATGGCTACACCTTC
CASSLAGTAINYGYTF
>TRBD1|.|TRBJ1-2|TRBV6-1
TGTGCCAGCAGTGAAGAATTAGGACAGGGGCCTTATGGCTACACCTTC
CASSEELGQGPYGYTF
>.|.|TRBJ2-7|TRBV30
TGTGCCTGGAGTGTCGGACCCCTGGGCGAGCAGTACTTC
CAWSVGPLGEQYF
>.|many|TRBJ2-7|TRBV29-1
TGCAGCGTTGAAAGGGGGTCAGACGAGCAGTACTTC
CSVERGSDEQYF
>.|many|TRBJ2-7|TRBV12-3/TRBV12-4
TGTGCCAGCAGCCGGCCAGTTTCCTACGAGCAGTACTTC
CASSRPVSYEQYF
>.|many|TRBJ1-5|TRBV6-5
TGTGCCAGCAGTTACAGGGAGGATCAGCCCCAGCATTTT
CASSYREDQPQHF
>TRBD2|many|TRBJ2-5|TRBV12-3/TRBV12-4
TGTGCCAGCAGTCGACTAGCCGCGGAGACCCAGTACTTC
CASSRLAAETQYF
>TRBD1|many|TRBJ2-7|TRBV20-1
TGCAGTGCCCTAACCCGACAGGGGGCGGGATACGAGCAGTACTTC
CSALTRQGAGYEQYF
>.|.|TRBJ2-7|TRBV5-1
TGCGCCAGCAGCTTGGAGCAGGGTACCTCCTACGAGCAGTACTTC
CASSLEQGTSYEQYF
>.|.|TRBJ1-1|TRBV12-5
TGTGCTAGTGGTTTGAGTCGGATGGGGAACACTGGAGCTTTCTTT
CASGLSRMGNTGAFF
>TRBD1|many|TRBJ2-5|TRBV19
TGTGCCAGTAGTATATGGGAGACAGGGGAGACCCAGTACTTC
CASSIWETGETQYF
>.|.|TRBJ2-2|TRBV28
TGTGCCAGCAATATGATCAGGGGTGGTCCCGGGGAGCTGTTTTTT
CASNMIRGGPGELFF